The 8 T cell receptor beta chains below were found in one sample sequenced in a study of early T cells in non-severe SARS-CoV-2 infection (dated by TCRdb to about 2021). The library relied on 5' RACE. The instrument was a NextSeq 500. The raw public reads went through TCRdb reprocessing: fastp at Q25, MiXCR clone calling, in-frame beta chains kept. CDR3 protein duplicates are merged, each entry listing the most common genes and DNA. Across this sample there are some 67,000 distinct CDR3 sequences, with about an eighth seen only once. The ten largest clonotypes hold about 14% of the sample. The sequenced material came from whole blood. The receptors here all came from an adult who was a healthcare worker with PCR-confirmed SARS-CoV-2 infection or an uninfected control (not recorded which).

The chain links TRBV20-1 to TRBJ2-3; 8 nucleotides line up with TRBD2. The CDR3 runs to 12 residues. Losses at the gene ends were 6 bases for V and 5 bases for J; bases not matched to a gene: 4. The germline V gene has CDR1 DFQATT and CDR2 SNEGSKA (reference sequence). The CDR3 loop reads CSARGGRDTQYF. Here the CDR3 DNA reads TGCAGTGCCCGGGGGGGCCGAGATACGCAGTATTTT.

This clonotype was recorded a few times. The chain recombines TRBV3-1 with TRBJ1-1, with D unresolved. The CDR3 totals 13 residues. V lost 0 bases, J lost 4 bases, and 6 bases lay in between. Germline CDR1 reads LGHDT; CDR2 reads YNNKEL (reference sequence). The DNA for the CDR3 is TGTGCCAGCAGCCAAGATGGTATCACTGAAGCTTTCTTT. Amino acid sequence: CASSQDGITEAFF.

Turning to this clonotype: One base away lies a much larger clone, so this may be a sequencing read error. The V and J genes are TRBV20-1 and TRBJ2-3; 8 bases agree with TRBD1. This CDR3 is 15 amino acids long. CDR1 and CDR2 from the germline V gene are DFQATT and SNEGSKA (reference sequence). DNA of the CDR3: TGCAGTGCTGCCACAGGGGGTTTTAGCACAGATACGAAGTATTTT. Amino acid sequence: CSAATGGFSTDTKYF.

The chain couples TRBV5-6 to TRBJ2-5, with D unclear. The CDR3 totals 12 residues. The germline V gene has CDR1 SGHDT and CDR2 YYEEEE. Trimming removed 4 bases from V and 4 bases from J, with 8 bases in between. The CDR3 nucleotides are TGTGCCAGCAGCGCAGGTGTAGAGACCCAGTACTTC. This encodes CASSAGVETQYF.

This clonotype was seen a single time. The chain carries TRBV5-1 and TRBJ2-7, with TRBD1 as a possible D gene (5 bases). With 4 bases removed from V and 1 base from J, the gap between germline ends came to 12 bases. The germline V gene encodes CDR1 SGHRS and CDR2 YFSETQ. The CDR3 loop spans 14 amino acids. The CDR3 DNA reads as TGCGCCAGCAGCCAAGGGGTCTATTCCTACGAGCAGTACTTC. This sequence encodes CASSQGVYSYEQYF.

J is TRBJ1-3 and V is TRBV29-1; possible D gene TRBD1, 6 bases. Deletions cut 4 bases from V and 1 base from J, with 11 bases between. CDR3 length: 14 amino acids. Germline V gives CDR1 SQVTM, CDR2 ANQGSEA. CDR3 residues: CSVGGTLSGNTIYF. The CDR3 bases are TGCAGCGTTGGAGGGACACTTTCTGGAAACACCATATATTTT.

This chain uses TRBV20-1 with TRBJ2-5; tentatively, D is TRBD1 (6 bases). Trimming took 4 bases from V and 5 from J, leaving 14 bases between them. Germline assignment: CDR1 DFQATT and CDR2 SNEGSKA (reference sequence). CDR3 length: 13 amino acids. The CDR3: CSATDRRAETQYF. The CDR3 DNA is TGCAGTGCTACCGACAGGCGCGCGGAGACCCAGTACTTC.

This rearrangement joins TRBV11-2 to TRBJ2-2; D is unclear. This CDR3 has 12 amino acids. Trimming cost V 5 bases and J 6 bases, with 7 bases left between them. Germline-derived CDR1 and CDR2 are SGHAT and FQNNGV. The CDR3 region has the DNA TGTGCCAGCAGCCCAGACGCCGGGGAGCTGTTTTTT. Its translation: CASSPDAGELFF.